These 19 T cell receptor beta chains came from one sample sequenced in a study of blood T cell repertoires in COVID-19. Assay: immunoSEQ multiplex PCR; the TCRdb copy retains only in-frame clones and omits some. The table has 250,000 to 300,000 clones, 86% seen once; the top ten hold 9.5% to 15%. The source material was peripheral blood. Receptor source: a woman younger than 45 with COVID-19, enrolled during active disease.

V is TRBV2 and J is TRBJ2-1, with D uncertain. V dropped 6 bases and J dropped 3 bases, with 24 bases sitting between them. Germline V gene sequence: CDR1 SNHLY, CDR2 FYNNEI. CDR3 length: 18 amino acids. The CDR3 loop reads CASSHPVDIQVNYNEQFF. In nucleotides, the CDR3 is TGTGCCAGCAGCCACCCCGTTGACATTCAGGTTAACTACAATGAGCAGTTCTTC.

This sequence joins TRBV6-5 and TRBJ1-2; D gene unclear. Trimming removed 4 bases from V and 4 bases from J, with 19 bases in between. Germline CDR1 MNHEY, CDR2 SVGAGI. The CDR3 covers 16 residues. The CDR3 DNA sequence: TGTGCCAGCAGTTCCGGGAGTGCTGGGCTAGGCTATGGCTACACCTTC. Translation gives CASSSGSAGLGYGYTF.

This chain links TRBV11-1 with TRBJ2-7; 11 bases fit TRBD2. J lost 3 bases, V lost 5 bases, and 3 bases had no gene match. Germline CDR1 reads SGHAT; CDR2 reads FQDESV (reference sequence). The CDR3 sequence is 14 residues long. Here the CDR3 reads CASSPTSGGYEQYF. For the CDR3, the DNA is TGTGCCAGCAGCCCAACTAGCGGGGGCTACGAGCAGTACTTC.

J is TRBJ2-7 and V is TRBV5-1; 14 positions agree with TRBD2. The V gene's germline CDR1 is SGHRS and CDR2 YFSETQ. The V gene end was trimmed by 6 bases and the J gene end by 0 bases; junction bases not matched to a gene: 11. The CDR3 spans 18 residues. The CDR3 sequence is CASNWGGTSGGYSYEQYF. The CDR3 DNA reads TGCGCCAGCAATTGGGGTGGGACTAGCGGGGGATACTCCTACGAGCAGTACTTC.

This clone occurred once. The rearrangement links TRBV27 to TRBJ1-6; the D is unclear. The CDR3 loop spans 13 amino acids. Germline V gene data show CDR1 as MNHEY and CDR2 as SMNVEV (reference sequence). V dropped 11 bases and J dropped 9 bases, with 17 bases sitting between them. DNA for the CDR3: TGTGCCCCGAGGAGAGAACTGGGTTCACCCCTCCACTTT. This translates into CAPRRELGSPLHF.

The rearrangement links TRBV27 to TRBJ2-5; 8 nucleotides line up with TRBD2. Germline assignment: CDR1 MNHEY and CDR2 SMNVEV (reference sequence). V was pared by 3 bases and J by 5 bases, with 5 bases of the junction left unmatched. The CDR3 spans 14 residues. This CDR3 is CASSFGGGWETQYF. CDR3 nucleotide sequence: TGTGCCAGCAGTTTCGGCGGGGGGTGGGAGACCCAGTACTTC.

The rearrangement joins TRBV6-5 to TRBJ2-7, with a weak D call TRBD1 (5 bases). Germline V gives CDR1 MNHEY, CDR2 SVGAGI. The CDR3 has 13 amino acids. Between the trimmed V and J ends, which lost 4 bases and 4 bases, there was a span of 11 bases. CDR3 DNA sequence: TGTGCCAGCAGTTTTGACAGAGCGTACGAGCAGTACTTC. This codes for CASSFDRAYEQYF.

The genes are TRBV28 and TRBJ2-7; D is possibly TRBD2 (6 bases). V was clipped by 3 bases and J by 0 bases, with 12 bases between them. CDR1 and CDR2 (germline): MDHEN, SYDVKM. This CDR3 region has 15 residues. The CDR3 loop reads CASSFPGLSSYEQYF. The CDR3 bases are TGTGCCAGCAGTTTTCCGGGACTCAGCTCCTACGAGCAGTACTTC.

The chain is built from TRBV18 and TRBJ2-5; perhaps TRBD2 as D (6 bases). V lost 0 bases and J 5 bases, leaving 13 bases between the germline ends. This CDR3 is built from 15 residues. Germline V gene sequence: CDR1 KGHSH, CDR2 LQKENI. Here the CDR3 reads CASSPPGRTAETQYF. CDR3 bases: TGTGCCAGCTCACCACCTGGGAGGACCGCGGAGACCCAGTACTTC.

The chain has TRBV27 and TRBJ1-5, with D perhaps TRBD1 (5 bases). Germline V gene data show CDR1 as MNHEY and CDR2 as SMNVEV (reference sequence). V was trimmed by 2 bases and J by 3 bases, leaving 8 bases between them. This CDR3 has 14 amino acids. CDR3 in DNA: TGTGCCAGCAGTTTAGGGGGGACCAATCAGCCCCAGCATTTT. Residues: CASSLGGTNQPQHF.

This rearrangement joins TRBV11-2 to TRBJ2-3, with 12 bases that match TRBD2. Losses at the gene ends were 4 bases for V and 6 bases for J; bases not matched to a gene: 11. The germline V gene has CDR1 SGHAT and CDR2 FQNNGV. This CDR3 has 17 amino acids. The CDR3 spells CASSSRASGGARDTQYF. CDR3 DNA sequence: TGTGCCAGCAGCTCTCGGGCTAGCGGGGGGGCCCGTGATACGCAGTATTTT.

A remark on this clone: This same CDR3 is encoded by further DNA sequences in the sample. The rearrangement links TRBV5-1 to TRBJ2-3; D is possibly TRBD1 (6 bases). Per the germline V gene, CDR1 is SGHRS and CDR2 is YFSETQ. The V end was cut by 0 bases, the J end by 0 bases, with 8 bases between. The CDR3 runs 15 residues. The CDR3 bases are TGCGCCAGCAGCTTGGTTGGGGGCAGCACAGATACGCAGTATTTT. Its protein product is CASSLVGGSTDTQYF.

This clone was observed a few times. The chain uses TRBV24-1 and TRBJ2-3; 9 bases line up with TRBD1. J gave up 3 bases and V 7 bases, and 10 bases lay outside the gene matches. In germline, CDR1 is KGHDR, CDR2 SFDVKD. This CDR3 has 16 residues. The CDR3 is CATSPGGTGKTDTQYF. The CDR3 region has the DNA TGTGCCACCAGCCCCGGTGGGACAGGGAAAACAGATACGCAGTATTTT.

The chain carries TRBV4-2 and TRBJ1-1; no clear D gene. Germline CDR1 LGHNA, CDR2 YNFKEQ. The CDR3 sequence is 17 residues long. V was clipped by 4 bases and J by 1 base, with 19 bases between them. The CDR3 region has the DNA TGTGCCAGCAGCCCCCGTGGTACGGATCCGGGGAACACTGAAGCTTTCTTT. As protein: CASSPRGTDPGNTEAFF.

The chain links TRBV5-6 to TRBJ1-2; tentatively, D is TRBD1 (5 bases). The ends were cut back, 9 bases at V and 8 bases at J, with 20 bases in the middle. CDR3 length: 13 residues. Per germline, CDR1 SGHDT and CDR2 YYEEEE. In DNA form, the CDR3 reads TGTGCCAACCCGGGACTCTCGGAAAGGGGCTACACCTTC. Amino acid sequence: CANPGLSERGYTF.

The chain employs TRBV3-1 (or the pseudogene TRBV3-2) and TRBJ1-5; D remains unclear. With 2 bases removed from V and 7 bases from J, the gap between germline ends came to 6 bases. The CDR3 sequence is 12 residues long. The germline V gene has CDR1 LGHDT and CDR2 YNNKEL (reference sequence). The DNA of the CDR3 is TGTGCCAGCAGCCAACGTCGGCAGCCCCAGCATTTT. Translating it yields CASSQRRQPQHF.

J is TRBJ2-7 and V is TRBV4-2; a possible D gene is TRBD1 (6 bases). The CDR3 spans 15 residues. The germline gives CDR1 LGHNA, CDR2 YNFKEQ. Trimming removed 4 bases from V and 5 bases from J, with 18 bases in between. DNA for the CDR3: TGTGCCAGCAGCCCGTCCTTCACAGGGTCCCACGAGCAGTACTTC. Its translation: CASSPSFTGSHEQYF.

The rearrangement uses TRBV2 and TRBJ2-4, with TRBD1 matching 7 bases. V was clipped by 6 bases and J by 5 bases; unmatched bases: 10. The germline gives CDR1 SNHLY, CDR2 FYNNEI. CDR3 length equals 15 residues. The CDR3 spells CASRKPGTDQNIQYF. CDR3 bases: TGTGCCAGCAGGAAACCCGGGACAGACCAAAACATTCAGTACTTC.

The chain uses TRBV5-1 and TRBJ2-1; 10 bases match TRBD2. Losses at the gene ends were 0 bases for V and 3 bases for J; bases not matched to a gene: 3. The length of the CDR3 is 16 residues. Germline values: CDR1 SGHRS, CDR2 YFSETQ. DNA for the CDR3: TGCGCCAGCAGCTTGGGGCTAGCGGGGGACTACAATGAGCAGTTCTTC. Encoded protein: CASSLGLAGDYNEQFF.